The rows below give T cell receptor beta chains drawn from one sample of a study of T cell responses to AZD1222 COVID-19 vaccine. Libraries were prepared by immunoSEQ multiplex PCR; TCRdb keeps only in-frame clonotypes and omits some of them. The sample comprises more than 95,000 clones, 85% to 95% of which are singletons, and under 3.5% rests with the top ten. Specimen: peripheral blood, collected on day 0 of AZD1222 vaccination. The origin of the receptors is an adult in good health. Both conserved end residues are part of each CDR3. Each record gives: clone size, V gene, J gene, D gene, CDR3 protein, CDR3 DNA. A D gene is named only where the DNA matches it firmly. Some rows mark clone size as missing; the rest say once, few, many or name a class of expanded clone.

>-|TRBV7-9|TRBJ2-7|TRBD1
CASSLNPGTEKEQYF
TGTGCCAGCAGCTTAAATCCCGGGACAGAAAAAGAGCAGTACTTC
>once|TRBV27|TRBJ2-7|-
CASSLSWQGQGEQYF
TGTGCCAGCAGTTTATCGTGGCAGGGGCAGGGCGAGCAGTACTTC
>-|TRBV29-1|TRBJ2-3|TRBD2
CSVGTSGRATDTQYF
TGCAGCGTGGGGACTAGCGGGAGGGCCACAGATACGCAGTATTTT
>-|TRBV14|TRBJ2-7|-
CASSHSRGEQYF
TGTGCCAGCAGTCACTCTAGGGGCGAGCAGTACTTC
>-|TRBV12-3/TRBV12-4|TRBJ2-7|TRBD2
CASSGLAGYEQYF
TGTGCCAGCTCCGGACTAGCGGGCTACGAGCAGTACTTC
>once|TRBV6-5|TRBJ2-3|-
CASATVVTDTQYF
TGTGCCAGCGCCACCGTCGTCACCGATACGCAGTATTTT
>-|TRBV6-5|TRBJ2-1|TRBD1
CASTSGQGAYNEQFF
TGTGCCAGCACCTCGGGACAGGGGGCTTACAATGAGCAGTTCTTC
>-|TRBV19|TRBJ1-1|-
CASSIEPGWGNTEAFF
TGTGCCAGTAGTATAGAGCCGGGGTGGGGAAACACTGAAGCTTTCTTT
>-|TRBV5-1|TRBJ2-7|-
CASSPQGQGSYEQYF
TGCGCCAGCAGCCCTCAAGGGCAGGGTTCCTACGAGCAGTACTTC
>-|TRBV6-2/TRBV6-3|TRBJ1-1|-
CASSLGSEAFF
TGTGCCAGCAGCCTCGGGTCTGAAGCTTTCTTT
>-|TRBV5-1|TRBJ1-3|TRBD1
CASSLTGGISGNTIYF
TGCGCCAGCAGCTTGACAGGGGGAATCTCTGGAAACACCATATATTTT
>-|TRBV7-9|TRBJ1-4|TRBD1
CASSLVGQLALNEKLFF
TGTGCCAGCAGCTTAGTGGGACAGTTGGCGTTAAATGAAAAACTGTTTTTT
>few|TRBV27|TRBJ2-7|-
CASSLTLGVAGEQYF
TGTGCCAGCAGTCTGACCCTAGGGGTGGCGGGTGAGCAGTACTTC
>-|TRBV9|TRBJ1-2|TRBD1
CASSVGQGGYGYTF
TGTGCCAGCAGCGTAGGACAGGGGGGCTATGGCTACACCTTC
>-|TRBV10-2|TRBJ1-1|-
CASSELQGRNTEAFF
TGCGCCAGCAGTGAGTTGCAGGGGCGGAACACTGAAGCTTTCTTT
>-|TRBV4-1|TRBJ1-1|-
CASSQLGDLNTEAFF
TGCGCCAGCAGCCAGCTAGGAGACCTGAACACTGAAGCTTTCTTT
>-|TRBV13|TRBJ1-6|TRBD1
CASSLNPGQGYSPLHF
TGTGCCAGCAGCTTAAACCCCGGACAGGGTTATTCACCCCTCCACTTT
>-|TRBV10-3|TRBJ2-2|-
CAISEPPPGERTGELFF
TGTGCCATCAGTGAGCCCCCTCCGGGAGAGCGGACCGGGGAGCTGTTTTTT
>once|TRBV27|TRBJ1-1|-
CASSFLGEGTEAFF
TGTGCCAGCAGTTTTCTAGGGGAGGGGACTGAAGCTTTCTTT
>-|TRBV5-1|TRBJ2-4|TRBD1
CASSLQGVHPGAKNIQYF
TGCGCCAGCAGCTTACAGGGGGTCCACCCCGGGGCCAAAAACATTCAGTACTTC
>-|TRBV29-1|TRBJ2-7|-
CSGWRSSYEQYF
TGCAGCGGCTGGAGAAGCTCCTACGAGCAGTACTTC
>-|TRBV11-2|TRBJ1-1|-
CASSLATQGTEAFF
TGTGCCAGCAGCTTAGCGACCCAGGGCACTGAAGCTTTCTTT
>-|TRBV18|TRBJ2-4|-
CASSPASLNIQYF
TGTGCCAGCTCACCAGCTAGCCTAAACATTCAGTACTTC
>-|TRBV5-4|TRBJ1-2|-
CASSLAGLDYGYTF
TGTGCCAGCAGCTTGGCGGGTTTAGACTATGGCTACACCTTC
>few|TRBV19|TRBJ2-7|-
CASSILETSEQYF
TGTGCCAGTAGTATTCTCGAGACTAGCGAGCAGTACTTC
>-|TRBV11-3|TRBJ2-7|-
CASSLDGYEQYF
TGTGCCAGCAGCTTAGATGGATACGAGCAGTACTTC
>-|TRBV28|TRBJ2-2|TRBD2
CASSVSGRATGELFF
TGTGCCAGCAGTGTCAGCGGGAGGGCCACCGGGGAGCTGTTTTTT
>once|TRBV19|TRBJ2-1|-
CASSMDPGNEQFF
TGTGCCAGTAGTATGGACCCAGGGAATGAGCAGTTCTTC
>-|TRBV2|TRBJ2-3|TRBD2
CASSEAPGLEPSTDTQYF
TGTGCCAGCAGTGAAGCGCCGGGACTAGAGCCTAGCACAGATACGCAGTATTTT
>-|TRBV5-4|TRBJ1-2|TRBD1
CASSLTGANYGYTF
TGTGCCAGCAGCTTGACAGGGGCTAACTATGGCTACACCTTC
>once|TRBV7-8|TRBJ2-7|TRBD1
CASSWDSPTYEQYF
TGTGCCAGCAGTTGGGACAGTCCGACCTACGAGCAGTACTTC
>-|TRBV10-3|TRBJ2-7|-
CAITRDGSYEQYF
TGTGCCATCACCAGGGACGGCTCCTACGAGCAGTACTTC